The present T cell receptor (beta chain) was sequenced within a study of control samples from healthy donors and cancer patients. TCRdb keeps only in-frame clones here, not all; method: immunoSEQ multiplex PCR. In the table there are 50,000 or so clones, approximately 85% of which are singletons. The CDR3 length is 13 residues. V gave up 2 bases and J gave up 8 bases, with 9 bases separating them. V usage is TRBV12-3 or TRBV12-4 and J usage is TRBJ1-4; possible D gene TRBD1, 5 bases. The source is a man aged 45-60 years in good health. The sequencing input was blood. In DNA, the CDR3 is TGTGCCAGCAGTTTACAGGGTTGGGAAAAACTGTTTTTT. It specifies CASSLQGWEKLFF.